What follows is one TCR beta chain and its context. No cognate antigen has been identified for it. No base quality information exists; no much larger clone differs at one position. CDR1 SGHTA and CDR2 FQGNSA were looked up in the germline V gene. V gives up 8 bases and J gives up 7 bases, and the segment between their germline ends measures 17 bases. Measured from the cysteine to the phenylalanine, the CDR3 is 13 residues long. The read is trimmed to its CDR3 DNA, 39 bases read in frame from base 1. Interpreted using the paper, the time point label stands for: cells obtained before transplantation from donor or recipient. CD3+CD4+ and CD3+CD8+ populations were FACS-sorted from unstimulated pre-transplant donor and recipient cells taken from spleen or lymph nodes. The data were taken from a study of graft-versus-host responses after intestinal transplantation (dated by TCRdb to about 2021). Concerning the study at large: The transplants that recipients received were multivisceral, liver-intestinal, or isolated intestinal. The cohort enrolled 20 to 30 intestinal transplant recipients including one retransplant, and a few patients lacking pretransplant specimens were excluded. Alloreactive clones were identified by sequencing pre-transplant mixed lymphocyte reaction products and comparing them with unstimulated pre-transplant donor and recipient T cells. After intestinal transplantation, graft-versus-host and host-versus-graft alloreactive T cell clones were followed in the graft, circulation and bone marrow using bulk TCR-beta CDR3 sequencing. Every recipient was given anti-thymocyte globulin induction, followed by roughly 3 years of maintenance tacrolimus and steroids. Rather than going through the commercial service, samples from a few later patients were sequenced in-house on an Illumina MiSeq and processed with MiXCR. A peak of at least 4% donor T cells among recipient peripheral blood mononuclear cells was the definition used for donor T cell macrochimerism. Here is what the overall study found, with its caveats: GvH clones turned up in recipient bone marrow, with some appearing earlier in ileal mucosa or blood, a pattern consistent with an intestinal mucosal origin. Peak levels of circulating GvH clones were associated with declines in HvG clones early after transplant. Patients with donor T cell macrochimerism had high GvH to HvG T cell clonal ratios in their allografts. The relatively low number and heterogeneity of intestinal transplant patients limited the conclusions.

Library preparation was by the immunoSEQ multiplex PCR assay. In most patients, genomic DNA was isolated using the Qiagen DNeasy Blood and Tissue Kit and sent frozen to Adaptive Biotechnologies for TCR sequencing. For most patients, genomic DNA was subjected to high-throughput TCR-beta CDR3 sequencing by Adaptive Biotechnologies. Per the source publication's procedure: TCR sequencing data for roughly 18 patients were retrieved from Adaptive's ImmunoSEQ software; a few other patients were processed with MiXCR and VDJtools. To correct CD4 versus CD8 sorting errors, any sequence found in both subsets at a frequency ratio below 5:1 was removed. CDR3 nucleotide sequences shared between donor and recipient were removed because the origin of such sequences could not be assigned. At least 2-fold expansion over unstimulated cells and a minimum CFSE-low frequency of 0.002% (template counts) or 0.001% (read counts) were required for clones to be classified as alloreactive. Mappable clones were those detected in sequenced pre-transplant spleen, lymph node, or MLR CFSE-low populations of the donor or recipient. The cumulative frequency of alloreactive clones was calculated as a percentage of all sequences, weighted by copy number. Imported from immuneACCESS, the table was reduced by TCRdb to in-frame sequences with V and J called. These copies leave out some clones; in studies compared against another copy, an unresolved V gene accounts for under half, and the cause of the remainder is not known. For V, J and clone size, that table is used; D and trimming come from the DNA. The sample table holds about 94,000 clones, of which around nine tenths were seen once. The ten most abundant clones make up over 0.4% of the sample.

The rearrangement combines TRBV7-2 with TRBJ1-1, with no D gene named confidently. This sample comprised unstimulated CD8+ T cells sorted from spleen or lymph node cells, obtained before intestinal transplant. This clonotype was obtained from a human donor who received an intestinal transplant. This receptor carries the CDR3 CASSLSGMVEAFF. The DNA sequence is given as TGTGCCAGCTCACTTAGCGGAATGGTTGAAGCTTTCTTT.